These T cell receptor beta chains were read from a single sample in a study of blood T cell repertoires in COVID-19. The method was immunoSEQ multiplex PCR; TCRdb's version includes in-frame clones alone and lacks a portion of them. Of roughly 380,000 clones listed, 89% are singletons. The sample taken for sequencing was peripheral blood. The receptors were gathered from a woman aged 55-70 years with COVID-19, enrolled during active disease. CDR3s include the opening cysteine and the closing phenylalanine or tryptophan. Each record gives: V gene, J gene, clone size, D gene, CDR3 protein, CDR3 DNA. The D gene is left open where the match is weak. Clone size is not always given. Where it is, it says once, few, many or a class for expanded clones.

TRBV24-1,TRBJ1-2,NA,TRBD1,CATSSGQGIRGYGYTF,TGTGCCACCAGTTCGGGACAGGGTATTAGAGGCTATGGCTACACCTTC
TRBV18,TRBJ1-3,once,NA,CASSPPTSGNTIYF,TGTGCCAGCTCACCACCGACTTCTGGAAACACCATATATTTT
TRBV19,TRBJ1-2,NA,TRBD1,CASTLGTANYGYTF,TGTGCCAGTACCCTCGGGACAGCTAACTATGGCTACACCTTC
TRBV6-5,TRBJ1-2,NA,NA,CASSYSQGMGGYTF,TGTGCCAGCAGTTACTCGCAGGGAATGGGAGGCTACACCTTC
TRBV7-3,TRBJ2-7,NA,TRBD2,CASSPGGLNYEQYF,TGTGCCAGCAGCCCGGGAGGACTCAACTACGAGCAGTACTTC
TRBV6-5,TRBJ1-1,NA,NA,CASSYSDRLNTEAFF,TGTGCCAGCAGTTATTCCGACAGATTGAACACTGAAGCTTTCTTT
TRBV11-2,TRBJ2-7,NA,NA,CASSLDSSYEQYF,TGTGCCAGCAGCTTAGACAGTTCCTACGAGCAGTACTTC
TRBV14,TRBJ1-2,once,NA,CASSPIGSGYGYIF,TGTGCCAGCAGCCCTATCGGGAGTGGGTATGGCTACATCTTC
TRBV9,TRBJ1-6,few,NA,CASSVSESSNSPLHF,TGTGCCAGCAGCGTCTCTGAATCGAGCAATTCACCCCTCCACTTT
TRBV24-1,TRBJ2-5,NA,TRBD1,CATRTGAQETQYF,TGTGCCACCAGGACAGGGGCACAAGAGACCCAGTACTTC
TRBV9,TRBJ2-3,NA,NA,CASSVEGAGDTQYF,TGTGCCAGCAGCGTAGAGGGAGCGGGAGATACGCAGTATTTT
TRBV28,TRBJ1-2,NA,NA,CAHGGLDGYTF,TGTGCCCACGGGGGGCTCGATGGCTACACCTTC
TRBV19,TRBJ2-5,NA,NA,CASSIRGETQYF,TGTGCCAGTAGTATTCGGGGAGAGACCCAGTACTTC
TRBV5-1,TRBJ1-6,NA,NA,CASSQSGIGGSYNSPLHF,TGCGCCAGCAGCCAGTCCGGGATTGGGGGGTCCTATAATTCACCCCTCCACTTT
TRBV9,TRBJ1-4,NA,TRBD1,CASSPRQGNEKLFF,TGTGCCAGCAGCCCCCGACAGGGTAATGAAAAACTGTTTTTT
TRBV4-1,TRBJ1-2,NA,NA,CASSQEGGAHYGYTF,TGCGCCAGCAGCCAAGAAGGAGGGGCGCACTATGGCTACACCTTC
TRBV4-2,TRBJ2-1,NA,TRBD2,CASSQDAGAYNEQFF,TGTGCCAGCAGCCAAGATGCGGGGGCCTACAATGAGCAGTTCTTC
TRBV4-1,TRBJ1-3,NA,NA,CASSLDRFGDTIYF,TGCGCCAGCAGCCTCGACAGGTTTGGGGACACCATATATTTT
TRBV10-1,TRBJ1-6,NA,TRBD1,CASSGGQLSPNSPLHF,TGCGCCAGCAGTGGGGGACAGCTATCCCCCAATTCACCCCTCCACTTT
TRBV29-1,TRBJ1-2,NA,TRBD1,CSVGQTGINYGYTF,TGCAGCGTTGGGCAGACAGGGATTAACTATGGCTACACCTTC
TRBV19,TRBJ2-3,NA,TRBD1,CASSIGGGQAWDTQYF,TGTGCCAGTAGTATAGGTGGGGGACAGGCTTGGGATACGCAGTATTTT
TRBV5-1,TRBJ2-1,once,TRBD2,CASSPARGGSYNEQFF,TGCGCCAGCAGCCCCGCTCGGGGGGGATCCTACAATGAGCAGTTCTTC
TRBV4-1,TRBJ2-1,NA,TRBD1,CASSETGTGGANEQFF,TGCGCCAGCAGCGAGACCGGGACAGGGGGAGCCAATGAGCAGTTCTTC
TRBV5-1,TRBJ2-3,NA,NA,CASSLYGGADTQYF,TGCGCCAGCAGCTTGTATGGCGGGGCAGATACGCAGTATTTT
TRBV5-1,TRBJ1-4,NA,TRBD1,CASSYGQGGTNEKLFF,TGCGCCAGCAGCTACGGACAGGGGGGGACGAATGAAAAACTGTTTTTT